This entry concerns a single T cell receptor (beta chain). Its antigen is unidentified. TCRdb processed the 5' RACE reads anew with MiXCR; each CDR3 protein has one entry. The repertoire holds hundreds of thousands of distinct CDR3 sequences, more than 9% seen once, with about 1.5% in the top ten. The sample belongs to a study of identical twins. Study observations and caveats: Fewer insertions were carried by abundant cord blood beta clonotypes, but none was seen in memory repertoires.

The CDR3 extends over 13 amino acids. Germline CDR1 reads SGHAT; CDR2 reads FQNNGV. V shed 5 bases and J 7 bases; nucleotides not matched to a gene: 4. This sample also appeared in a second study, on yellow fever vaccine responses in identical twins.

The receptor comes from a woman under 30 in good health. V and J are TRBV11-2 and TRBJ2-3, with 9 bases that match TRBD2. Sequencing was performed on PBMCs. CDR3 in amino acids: CASSGGTSNTQYF. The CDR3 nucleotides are TGTGCCAGCAGCGGGGGGACTAGCAATACGCAGTATTTT.